This T cell receptor (beta chain) emerged from a study of Graves' ophthalmopathy and Graves' hyperthyroidism. General study results and limits: The model flagged ophthalmopathy progression at approximately 70% sensitivity and 72.22% specificity.

Ten or more counts support this clonotype. Its antigen is as yet unknown. With 6 bases clipped from V and 0 bases from J, the junction kept 5 bases outside the gene matches. Germline values: CDR1 MNHEY, CDR2 SVGEGT. The CDR3 covers 17 residues. TCR beta CDR3 amplification used RNA transcripts. Following a first-round RT-PCR that used HTBI primers, a second-round multiplex PCR was carried out. TCRdb reanalysed the multiplex PCR reads using MiXCR and keeps one entry per CDR3 protein. This table holds about 380,000 distinct CDR3 sequences, roughly 15% found once. The sequencing sample was made of peripheral blood. The chain combines TRBV6-2 or TRBV6-3 with TRBJ2-2; 12 nucleotides agree with TRBD2. This clonotype was obtained from a woman between 18 and 30 years old with stable Graves' hyperthyroidism. As DNA, the CDR3 is TGTGCCAGCAGCCAACGGACTAGCGGGGCGAACACCGGGGAGCTGTTTTTT. Encoded protein: CASSQRTSGANTGELFF.